This T cell receptor (beta chain) was obtained from a study of T cell clonality in common variable immunodeficiency. Study-level findings and limits: Common variable immunodeficiency TCR beta sequences reportedly had fewer deletions and N-nucleotide insertions. Compared with controls, CVID subjects had fewer shared TCRbeta clones.

This clone has a handful of counts. What it recognizes is unknown. Read sequence stops 3 residues before the CDR3 end, and the germline J gene provides the missing end. Germline V CDR1 and CDR2: SGHRS, YFSETQ. CDR3 size: 14 residues. The J segment lost 5 bases and the V segment lost 6 bases, leaving 8 bases of the junction unmatched. CVID and control samples used equivalent genomic DNA input. TCRdb's table, derived via immunoSEQ multiplex PCR, lists solely in-frame clones and lacks some. This sample includes 20,000 to 30,000 clones with no singletons; its ten biggest clones take up approximately 8.9%. The CVID group had under 16 females and 29 males, mean age roughly 40. Heparinized whole blood, roughly 4.5 to 8 ml, came from each donor.

The sample comprised peripheral blood mononuclear cells. This TCR was recovered from a human donor with common variable immunodeficiency. This chain connects TRBV5-1 to TRBJ2-7; 10 nucleotides align to TRBD1. The CDR3 spells CASKPGQGSNEQYF. The sequenced part of the CDR3 DNA is TGCGCCAGCAAGCCGGGACAGGGGTCTAACGAG. The variable domain in full, with the rest retrieved from reference TRBV5-1 and TRBJ2-7, is KAGVTQTPRYLIKTRGQQVTLSCSPISGHRSVSWYQQTPGQGLQFLFEYFSETQRNKGNFPGRFSGRQFSNSRSEMNVSTLELGDSALYLCASKPGQGSNEQYFGPGTRLTVT.